These 20 T cell receptor beta chains were sequenced from one sample in a study of cytomegalovirus exposure and HLA in healthy donors. The PCR ran on 60 Vbeta and 13 Jbeta primers. This table comes from immunoSEQ multiplex PCR, and its TCRdb copy is limited to in-frame clones, with some not included. The data hold roughly 150,000 clones, with roughly four fifths observed a single time. The sample taken for sequencing was PBMCs. All receptors derive from a man aged 30 to 45 in good health and CMV-seronegative.

V gene TRBV6-5 combines with J gene TRBJ1-5, with a tentative D call TRBD1 (6 bases). V lost 6 bases and J 7 bases, leaving 16 bases between the germline ends. Germline values: CDR1 MNHEY, CDR2 SVGAGI. The CDR3 consists of 14 residues. The chain's CDR3 is CASRTTGNGQPQHF. CDR3 DNA sequence: TGTGCCAGCAGGACCACAGGGAACGGGCAGCCCCAGCATTTT.

Details on this clone: The same CDR3 is also encoded by other DNA sequences in this sample. The chain links TRBV29-1 to TRBJ1-1, with a possible D match to TRBD1 (5 bases). Trimming cost V 3 bases and J 6 bases, with 11 bases left between them. This CDR3 is 12 amino acids long. Germline V gives CDR1 SQVTM, CDR2 ANQGSEA. The CDR3 protein is CSVELDKAEAFF. CDR3 DNA: TGCAGCGTTGAGTTGGACAAAGCTGAAGCTTTCTTT.

The chain carries TRBV6-6 and TRBJ2-5, with 9 bases lining up with TRBD1. The V gene's germline CDR1 is MNHNY and CDR2 SVGAGI (reference sequence). The trim removed 7 bases at V and 4 bases at J, leaving 4 bases unmatched. This CDR3 contains 13 residues. CDR3 in DNA: TGTGCCAGCACCACAGGGGGCCGAGAGACCCAGTACTTC. Protein sequence: CASTTGGRETQYF.

This sequence joins TRBV5-1 and TRBJ2-7; TRBD2 might be the D (6 bases). V was trimmed by 0 bases and J by 4 bases, leaving 11 bases between them. Germline values: CDR1 SGHRS, CDR2 YFSETQ. This CDR3 has 14 amino acids. The CDR3 DNA is TGCGCCAGCAGCTTGGTAGGCGCGGGATACGAGCAGTACTTC. Its protein is CASSLVGAGYEQYF.

CDR3 region: CASSRQGQGYEKLFF. The CDR3 coding sequence is TGTGCCAGCAGCCGACAGGGACAGGGATATGAAAAACTGTTTTTT. The V call is TRBV7-2, the J call TRBJ1-4; 9 nucleotides match TRBD1. The CDR3 contains 15 residues. Germline CDR1 is SGHTA and CDR2 is FQGNSA. The J segment lost 6 bases and the V segment lost 5 bases, leaving 7 bases of the junction unmatched. Full variable domain (rest looked up from reference TRBV7-2 and TRBJ1-4): GAGVSQSPSNKVTEKGKDVELRCDPISGHTALYWYRQSLGQGLEFLIYFQGNSAPDKSGLPSDRFSAERTGGSVSTLTIQRTQQEDSAVYLCASSRQGQGYEKLFFGSGTQLSVL.

The V gene is TRBV6-1, the J gene TRBJ1-1; 8 bases agree with TRBD1. Germline lookup yields CDR1 MNHNS and CDR2 SASEGT. The CDR3 is 14 residues long. Trimming removed 5 bases from V and 5 bases from J; junction bases left unmatched: 7. The CDR3, as DNA: TGTGCCAGCAGTCCCGGGACAGGAGGTACTGAAGCTTTCTTT. Translated: CASSPGTGGTEAFF.

The J gene is TRBJ2-1, the V gene TRBV5-1; maybe TRBD1 (5 bases). The CDR3 sequence is 15 residues long. V lost 0 bases and J lost 2, with 9 bases in between. Germline V gene lookup returns CDR1 SGHRS and CDR2 YFSETQ. Here the CDR3 reads CASSLAGRAYNEQFF. CDR3 DNA: TGCGCCAGCAGCTTGGCGGGCAGGGCCTACAATGAGCAGTTCTTC.

V and J are TRBV7-6 and TRBJ1-1, with D possibly being TRBD1 (6 bases). The CDR3 totals 16 residues. V shed 0 bases and J shed 1 base, with 12 bases lying between them. Germline CDR1 reads SGHVS; CDR2 reads FNYEAQ. The CDR3 bases are TGTGCCAGCAGCTTAGCGCCCCGGACAGCGAACACTGAAGCTTTCTTT. Its translation is CASSLAPRTANTEAFF.

The rearrangement uses TRBV5-1 and TRBJ2-1, with 11 bases identical to TRBD2. The CDR3 extends over 14 amino acids. The germline V gene encodes CDR1 SGHRS and CDR2 YFSETQ. V was pared by 3 bases and J by 4 bases, with 0 bases of the junction left unmatched. DNA of the CDR3: TGCGCCAGCAGCTGGACTAGCGGGTACAATGAGCAGTTCTTC. Its protein is CASSWTSGYNEQFF.

The rearrangement links TRBV4-1 to TRBJ1-1; D is possibly TRBD1 (6 bases). Germline CDR1 reads MGHRA; CDR2 reads YSYEKL. The CDR3 spans 16 residues. V lost 1 base and J lost 1, with 13 bases in between. The CDR3 sequence: CASSQVPDRTNTEAFF. For the CDR3, the DNA is TGCGCCAGCAGCCAAGTTCCCGACAGGACGAACACTGAAGCTTTCTTT.

This clone has a single count. The chain combines TRBV28 with TRBJ1-2; 8 nucleotides align to TRBD1. Germline assignment: CDR1 MDHEN and CDR2 SYDVKM. V shed 5 bases and J 2 bases; nucleotides not matched to a gene: 7. CDR3 size: 15 residues. The CDR3 region is CASSQLTGGNYGYTF. The DNA for the CDR3 is TGTGCCAGCAGTCAACTCACAGGGGGAAACTATGGCTACACCTTC.

The chain is built from TRBV6-1 and TRBJ1-1; 10 bases fit TRBD1. V shed 1 base and J 4 bases; nucleotides not matched to a gene: 3. The CDR3 spans 15 residues. Germline-derived CDR1 and CDR2 are MNHNS and SASEGT. CDR3 loop: CASSEGQGARTEAFF. The CDR3 DNA reads as TGTGCCAGCAGTGAAGGACAGGGGGCGCGCACTGAAGCTTTCTTT.

Of note for this clone: The junction shows a germline mismatch at one end, possibly a read error. V usage is TRBV30 and J usage is TRBJ2-7; D ambiguous. CDR1 and CDR2 (germline): GTSNPN, SVGIG (reference sequence). CDR3 length: 14 amino acids. The CDR3, as DNA: TGTGCCTGGAGTTACGTCTCAGACTCCAACGAGCAGTACTTC. Protein: CAWSYVSDSNEQYF.

The V call is TRBV6-6, the J call TRBJ2-5; perhaps TRBD1 as D (6 bases). With the DNA end fitting TRBJ2-7 better, the J assignment may be wrong. The germline CDR1 and CDR2 sequences are MNHNY and SVGAGI (reference sequence). This CDR3 has 12 residues. CDR3: CASGIQGYEQYF. The DNA of the CDR3 is TGTGCCAGCGGGATACAGGGCTACGAGCAGTACTTC.

About this clone: The junction shows a germline mismatch at one end, possibly a read error. The sample has other DNA sequences that encode this CDR3 too. The V and J genes are TRBV7-3 and TRBJ1-3; D unresolved. The CDR3 extends over 14 amino acids. The germline CDR1 and CDR2 sequences are SGHTA and FQGTGA. DNA for the CDR3: TGTGCCAGCAGCCCCGGCGGGGTCGGAAACACCATATACTTT. Translation gives CASSPGGVGNTIYF. The whole variable domain, filled in from reference TRBV7-3 and TRBJ1-3, reads GAGVSQTPSNKVTEKGKYVELRCDPISGHTALYWYRQSLGQGPEFLIYFQGTGAADDSGLPNDRFFAVRPEGSVSTLKIQRTERGDSAVYLCASSPGGVGNTIYFGEGSWLTVV.

The chain employs TRBV18 and TRBJ1-1; D unresolved. This CDR3 has 14 amino acids. Trimming stripped 6 bases from V and 3 bases from J, with 14 bases between. The germline CDR1 and CDR2 sequences are KGHSH and LQKENI. The CDR3 DNA reads as TGTGCCAGCTCCCGTTTACAGTGGGACACTGAAGCTTTCTTT. Its protein is CASSRLQWDTEAFF.

V gene TRBV4-1 combines with J gene TRBJ1-5; D is unclear. Germline V lookup: CDR1 MGHRA, CDR2 YSYEKL. Deletions cut 0 bases from V and 4 bases from J, with 10 bases between. CDR3 length equals 15 residues. In DNA form, the CDR3 reads TGCGCCAGCAGCCAAGATTTTGCCGGGAATCAGCCCCAGCATTTT. This gives the protein CASSQDFAGNQPQHF.

With respect to this clone: The same CDR3 arises from other DNA sequences in this sample as well. The chain joins TRBV6-1 to TRBJ2-3; 9 bases are shared with TRBD1. CDR1 and CDR2 (germline): MNHNS, SASEGT. V lost 3 bases to trimming and J lost 3 bases; unmatched junction nucleotides: 4. CDR3 length: 15 amino acids. The CDR3 is CASSEPGQGTDTQYF. The CDR3 coding sequence is TGTGCCAGCAGTGAGCCGGGACAGGGTACAGATACGCAGTATTTT.

The CDR3 region is CAISESMGLQETQYF. CDR3 sequence (DNA): TGTGCCATCAGTGAGTCGATGGGCCTTCAAGAGACCCAGTACTTC. The chain couples TRBV10-3 to TRBJ2-5, with unresolved D. Looked up from germline, CDR1 is ENHRY and CDR2 is SYGVKD. The V gene lost 0 bases and the J gene lost 2 bases, with 10 bases spanning the gap. This CDR3 has 15 amino acids.

This sequence joins TRBV15 and TRBJ2-7; tentative D call: TRBD1 (6 bases). CDR3 length equals 14 residues. V was clipped by 1 base and J by 2 bases, with 9 bases between them. Germline CDR1 reads LNHNV; CDR2 reads YYDKDF (reference sequence). CDR3 loop: CATSRVGTTYEQYF. The CDR3 DNA reads TGTGCCACCAGCAGAGTAGGGACAACCTACGAGCAGTACTTC. The whole variable domain, remainder taken from reference TRBV15 and TRBJ2-7, is DAMVIQNPRYQVTQFGKPVTLSCSQTLNHNVMYWYQQKSSQAPKLLFHYYDKDFNNEADTPDNFQSRRPNTSFCFLDIRSPGLGDTAMYLCATSRVGTTYEQYFGPGTRLTVT.